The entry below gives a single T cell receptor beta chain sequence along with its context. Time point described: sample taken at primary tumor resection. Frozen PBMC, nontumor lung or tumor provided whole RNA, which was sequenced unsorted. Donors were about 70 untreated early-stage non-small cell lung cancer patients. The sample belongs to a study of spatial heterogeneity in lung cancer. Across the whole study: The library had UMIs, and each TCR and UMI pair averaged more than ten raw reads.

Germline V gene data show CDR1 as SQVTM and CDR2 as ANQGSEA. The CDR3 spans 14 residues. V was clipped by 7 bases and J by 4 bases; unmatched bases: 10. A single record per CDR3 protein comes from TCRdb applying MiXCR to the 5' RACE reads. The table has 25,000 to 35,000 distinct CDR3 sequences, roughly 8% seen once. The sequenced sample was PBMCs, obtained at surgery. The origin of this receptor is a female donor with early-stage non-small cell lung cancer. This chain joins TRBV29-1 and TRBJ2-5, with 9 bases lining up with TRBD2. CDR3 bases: TGCAGCGCCAAAGGCCCACTAGCGGGAGAGACCCAGTACTTC. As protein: CSAKGPLAGETQYF. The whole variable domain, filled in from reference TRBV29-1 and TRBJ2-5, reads SAVISQKPSRDICQRGTSLTIQCQVDSQVTMMFWYRQQPGQSLTLIATANQGSEATYESGFVIDKFPISRPNLTFSTLTVSNMSPEDSSIYLCSAKGPLAGETQYFGPGTRLLVL.